These 31 T cell receptor beta chains came from one sample sequenced in a study of blood T cell repertoires in COVID-19 (TCRdb year 2020). The library came from the immunoSEQ multiplex PCR assay. Held by TCRdb, this immuneACCESS table contains in-frame sequences only and omits some clones. Under half of the omission traces to an unresolved V gene where checked; the cause of the rest is unknown. This sample comprises tens of thousands of clones, 75% to 90% of them detected only once. The top ten clonotypes cover 43% of the sample. The material sequenced was peripheral blood. The receptors originated from a woman between 55 and 75 years old with COVID-19, enrolled during active disease.

V gene TRBV7-9 combines with J gene TRBJ2-7; weak D call: TRBD2 (5 bases). CDR1 and CDR2 from the germline V gene are SEHNR and FQNEAQ (reference sequence). Trimming stripped 5 bases from V and 5 bases from J, with 13 bases between. The CDR3 extends over 13 amino acids. CDR3 region: CASSARRGHEQYF. CDR3 coding DNA: TGTGCCAGCAGCGCGCGGAGAGGGCACGAGCAGTACTTC.

This chain joins TRBV7-8 and TRBJ1-5, with TRBD1 matching 10 bases. The CDR3 contains 15 residues. Unmatched junction bases numbered 8, after V lost 5 bases and J lost 7 bases. Germline-derived CDR1 and CDR2 are SGHVS and FQNEAQ. CDR3: CASSPSRDRGQPQHF. CDR3 DNA sequence: TGTGCCAGCAGCCCGTCCCGGGACAGGGGACAGCCCCAGCATTTT.

The genes are TRBV7-2 and TRBJ1-4; unclear D gene. V was clipped by 1 base and J by 1 base, with 7 bases between them. The CDR3 has 15 residues. The germline V gene encodes CDR1 SGHTA and CDR2 FQGNSA. The CDR3 spells CASSLGQLTNEKLFF. CDR3 bases: TGTGCCAGCAGCTTAGGGCAGTTAACTAATGAAAAACTGTTTTTT. Full variable domain (remainder filled in from reference TRBV7-2 and TRBJ1-4): GAGVSQSPSNKVTEKGKDVELRCDPISGHTALYWYRQSLGQGLEFLIYFQGNSAPDKSGLPSDRFSAERTGGSVSTLTIQRTQQEDSAVYLCASSLGQLTNEKLFFGSGTQLSVL.

This clone appeared once. The V and J genes are TRBV28 and TRBJ2-1; possible D gene TRBD2, 5 bases. Trimming removed 3 bases from V and 2 bases from J, with 11 bases in between. The CDR3 is 15 residues long. The germline V gene has CDR1 MDHEN and CDR2 SYDVKM. In DNA form, the CDR3 reads TGTGCCAGCAGTTTGGCAAGCGGAGCCTACAATGAGCAGTTCTTC. This sequence encodes CASSLASGAYNEQFF.

V gene TRBV19 combines with J gene TRBJ2-2; D is uncertain. Trimming removed 5 bases at V and 0 bases at J, with 4 bases between. In germline, CDR1 is LNHDA, CDR2 SQIVND (reference sequence). This CDR3 has 13 residues. CDR3 protein: CASSHPNTGELFF. In nucleotides, the CDR3 is TGTGCCAGTAGTCATCCGAACACCGGGGAGCTGTTTTTT.

The chain uses TRBV7-9 and TRBJ1-4; unclear D gene. Germline V lookup: CDR1 SEHNR, CDR2 FQNEAQ (reference sequence). V dropped 2 bases and J dropped 8 bases, with 15 bases sitting between them. The CDR3 consists of 15 residues. The CDR3 DNA is TGTGCCAGCAGCTTAAGAACCGGGTCCGGGGAAAAACTGTTTTTT. Translation: CASSLRTGSGEKLFF.

This sequence joins TRBV24-1 and TRBJ2-6, with D uncertain. The CDR3 covers 14 residues. Germline V CDR1 and CDR2: KGHDR, SFDVKD. Trimming pared 4 bases from V and 1 base from J, leaving 4 bases between. CDR3 in amino acids: CATSDRSGANVLTF. DNA of the CDR3: TGTGCCACCAGTGACCGGTCTGGGGCCAACGTCCTGACTTTC.

The V gene is TRBV5-1, the J gene TRBJ2-5, with TRBD2 matching over 9 bases. CDR1 and CDR2 (germline): SGHRS, YFSETQ. The CDR3 extends over 15 amino acids. The V gene end was trimmed by 3 bases and the J gene end by 2 bases; junction bases not matched to a gene: 5. The CDR3 sequence is CASSSLAGAQETQYF. The DNA of the CDR3 is TGCGCCAGCAGCTCCTTAGCGGGGGCACAAGAGACCCAGTACTTC. The whole variable domain, filled in from reference TRBV5-1 and TRBJ2-5, reads KAGVTQTPRYLIKTRGQQVTLSCSPISGHRSVSWYQQTPGQGLQFLFEYFSETQRNKGNFPGRFSGRQFSNSRSEMNVSTLELGDSALYLCASSSLAGAQETQYFGPGTRLLVL.

As regards this clone: This CDR3 is also generated by other DNA sequences in the sample. This chain joins TRBV6-5 and TRBJ2-2; tentatively, D is TRBD2 (6 bases). CDR3 size: 13 residues. Trimming removed 6 bases from V and 1 base from J, with 6 bases in between. Germline lookup yields CDR1 MNHEY and CDR2 SVGAGI. The CDR3 region has the DNA TGTGCCAGCAGGGGGGGGAACACCGGGGAGCTGTTTTTT. Its protein is CASRGGNTGELFF.

The chain has TRBV27 and TRBJ1-2; D might be TRBD1 (6 bases). V was shortened by 6 bases and J by 4 bases, with 15 bases between the two germline ends. CDR1 is MNHEY and CDR2 is SMNVEV in the germline V gene (reference sequence). The CDR3 is made up of 14 amino acids. Written as DNA, the CDR3 is TGTGCCAGCAGAAGACAGGCCGGACTCTATGGCTACACCTTC. Amino acids: CASRRQAGLYGYTF.

The chain employs TRBV2 and TRBJ2-3, with 10 bases identical to TRBD2. The V segment lost 7 bases and the J segment 0 bases; nucleotides outside the gene matches: 16. Germline V gives CDR1 SNHLY, CDR2 FYNNEI. This CDR3 region has 19 residues. The chain's CDR3 is CASNGVAGGPPASTDTQYF. The CDR3 bases are TGTGCCAGCAATGGGGTAGCGGGGGGCCCACCTGCTAGCACAGATACGCAGTATTTT.

This clone was counted once. The chain links TRBV28 to TRBJ1-1; TRBD1 matches at 7 bases. The germline V gene encodes CDR1 MDHEN and CDR2 SYDVKM. There are 14 residues in the CDR3. Trimming removed 3 bases from V and 11 bases from J; junction bases left unmatched: 12. In nucleotides, the CDR3 is TGTGCCAGCAGTTTCAAGCCAGGGGGGAATGGGGCTTTCTTT. Residues: CASSFKPGGNGAFF.

This clone was found a few times. V is TRBV5-8 and J is TRBJ1-2; D call uncertain. Germline V gene lookup returns CDR1 SGHTS and CDR2 YDEGEE. V was cut by 4 bases and J by 1 base, with 17 bases left in between. There are 16 residues in the CDR3. The CDR3 sequence is CASSTTPGNVNYGYTF. As DNA, the CDR3 is TGTGCCAGCAGCACAACACCGGGAAACGTTAACTATGGCTACACCTTC.

This sequence joins TRBV6-6 and TRBJ2-5; 7 bases are a match to TRBD2. The CDR3 is 14 residues long. CDR1 is MNHNY, CDR2 SVGAGI, per germline (reference sequence). V shed 2 bases and J 1 base; nucleotides not matched to a gene: 1. CDR3 nucleotides: TGTGCCAGCAGTTACGGACTAGGCCAAGAGACCCAGTACTTC. This codes for CASSYGLGQETQYF.

The chain joins TRBV6-5 to TRBJ2-3, with a weak D call TRBD1 (6 bases). The CDR3 length is 14 residues. Per germline, CDR1 MNHEY and CDR2 SVGAGI. Trimming stripped 8 bases from V and 4 bases from J, with 16 bases between. CDR3 loop: CASQWAGAADTQYF. CDR3 DNA: TGTGCCAGCCAGTGGGCAGGGGCCGCAGATACGCAGTATTTT.

This clone was observed once. The chain couples TRBV5-8 to TRBJ1-5; possible D gene TRBD1, 5 bases. V dropped 4 bases and J dropped 1 base, with 12 bases sitting between them. The germline gives CDR1 SGHTS, CDR2 YDEGEE. The CDR3 spans 15 residues. The CDR3 region is CASSPGGTSNQPQHF. In nucleotides, the CDR3 is TGTGCCAGCAGCCCCGGGGGTACGAGCAATCAGCCCCAGCATTTT.

This clone appeared a single time. The genes are TRBV4-1 and TRBJ2-1; possible D gene TRBD2, 6 bases. V lost 4 bases and J 5 bases, leaving 12 bases between the germline ends. In germline, CDR1 is MGHRA, CDR2 YSYEKL. The CDR3 sequence is 14 residues long. This chain's CDR3 is CASSRRAGNNEQFF. CDR3 bases: TGCGCCAGCAGCCGGAGGGCCGGGAACAATGAGCAGTTCTTC.

This chain joins TRBV11-3 and TRBJ1-1; D might be TRBD1 (6 bases). The CDR3 covers 15 residues. Trimming removed 3 bases from V and 5 bases from J, with 16 bases in between. In germline, CDR1 is SGHNT, CDR2 YENEEA. Here the CDR3 reads CASSLGGQWGTEAFF. The CDR3 DNA is TGTGCCAGCAGCTTGGGTGGACAGTGGGGGACTGAAGCTTTCTTT.

This chain connects TRBV9 to TRBJ2-1; 14 bases match TRBD2. J lost 7 bases, V lost 3 bases, and 3 bases had no gene match. The CDR3 covers 15 residues. Germline V gene data show CDR1 as SGDLS and CDR2 as YYNGEE. CDR3 coding DNA: TGTGCCAGCAGCGGACTAGCGGGGGGGATTAATGAGCAGTTCTTC. It encodes CASSGLAGGINEQFF.

Here the CDR3 reads CASSIGQVYGYTF. The CDR3 region has the DNA TGTGCCAGTAGTATCGGACAGGTCTATGGCTACACCTTC. The V and J genes are TRBV19 and TRBJ1-2, with 7 bases lining up with TRBD1. There are 13 residues in the CDR3. Germline loops: CDR1 LNHDA, CDR2 SQIVND (reference sequence). V dropped 3 bases and J dropped 4; count of bases not matched to a gene: 2. Full variable domain (outside the CDR3, taken from reference TRBV19 and TRBJ1-2): DGGITQSPKYLFRKEGQNVTLSCEQNLNHDAMYWYRQDPGQGLRLIYYSQIVNDFQKGDIAEGYSVSREKKESFPLTVTSAQKNPTAFYLCASSIGQVYGYTFGSGTRLTVV.

This chain uses TRBV3-1 (or the pseudogene TRBV3-2) with TRBJ2-2, with 8 bases that match TRBD1. The CDR3 spans 15 residues. After removal of 1 base from V and 6 bases from J, the junction contained 4 bases not matched to a gene. CDR1 is LGHDT and CDR2 is YNNKEL in the germline V gene (reference sequence). CDR3 nucleotide sequence: TGTGCCAGCAGCCAAGTCATACAGGGGGCCGGGGAGCTGTTTTTT. Amino acids: CASSQVIQGAGELFF.

The sample holds one count of this clone. This chain joins TRBV12-3 or TRBV12-4 and TRBJ2-5, with D unclear. The V end lost 5 bases, the J end lost 5 bases, and 12 bases lay between the germline ends. CDR3 length equals 13 residues. CDR3 bases: TGTGCCAGCAGTCTGGGTGGGCAGGAGACCCAGTACTTC. It codes for CASSLGGQETQYF.

This sequence joins TRBV9 and TRBJ1-6; 7 nucleotides align to TRBD1. CDR1 SGDLS and CDR2 YYNGEE come from the germline V gene. Trimming at V came to 4 bases and at J to 9 bases, leaving 13 bases not matched to a gene. The length of the CDR3 is 16 residues. The CDR3 DNA is TGTGCCAGCAGCACTAGGGACAGTAGATATGGTTCACCCCTCCACTTT. Translation gives CASSTRDSRYGSPLHF.

The chain recombines TRBV5-5 with TRBJ2-2; weak D call: TRBD2 (5 bases). The V and J ends lost 4 bases and 0 bases respectively, with 19 bases between them. The germline V gene encodes CDR1 SGHKS and CDR2 YYEKEE (reference sequence). The CDR3 consists of 18 residues. The CDR3 loop is CASSAAEVIHANTGELFF. The CDR3 DNA reads as TGTGCCAGCAGCGCCGCGGAGGTCATACACGCGAACACCGGGGAGCTGTTTTTT.

The chain joins TRBV25-1 to TRBJ1-2, with D unresolved. Trimming removed 9 bases at V and 8 bases at J, with 16 bases between. Germline-derived CDR1 and CDR2 are MGHDK and SYGVNS. The length of the CDR3 is 12 residues. In DNA form, the CDR3 reads TGTGCCAGTCCAACCTGGGGAGGCGGCTACACCTTC. Its protein product is CASPTWGGGYTF.

This clone was seen only once. The chain uses TRBV28 and TRBJ2-7; TRBD2 is a possible D gene (6 bases). V was cut by 5 bases and J by 9 bases, with 8 bases left in between. The CDR3 extends over 10 amino acids. Germline values: CDR1 MDHEN, CDR2 SYDVKM. The CDR3 nucleotides read TGTGCCAGCAGTCCGGGAGTGCAGTACTTC. It is translated as CASSPGVQYF.

V is TRBV4-3 and J is TRBJ2-7; possibly TRBD1 for D (6 bases). There are 13 residues in the CDR3. Trimming removed 4 bases from V and 7 bases from J, with 14 bases in between. Looked up from germline, CDR1 is LGHNA and CDR2 is YSLEER. CDR3 bases: TGCGCCAGCAGCCCGCTACAGGGAGAAGAGCAGTACTTC. The encoded protein is CASSPLQGEEQYF.

The rearrangement joins TRBV6-5 to TRBJ1-2, with TRBD1 matching 9 bases. With V trimmed by 7 bases and J by 5 bases, 8 bases remained unmatched. Germline V gene data show CDR1 as MNHEY and CDR2 as SVGAGI. This CDR3 region has 14 residues. DNA of the CDR3: TGTGCCAGCACCGATTTGGACAGGGGATATGGCTACACCTTC. This gives the protein CASTDLDRGYGYTF.

CDR3 loop: CAISTGIPNQPQHF. CDR3 nucleotides: TGTGCCATCAGTACAGGGATCCCAAATCAGCCCCAGCATTTT. The chain couples TRBV10-3 to TRBJ1-5; D is perhaps TRBD1 (6 bases). This CDR3 comprises 14 residues. Germline CDR1 is ENHRY and CDR2 is SYGVKD. Trimming took 5 bases from V and 4 from J, leaving 12 bases between them.

This chain links TRBV4-3 with TRBJ2-1, with D possibly TRBD2 on 5 matching bases. The CDR3 length is 16 residues. Trimming left V 0 bases short and J 0 bases short, with 9 bases between. CDR1 LGHNA and CDR2 YSLEER come from the germline V gene. DNA for the CDR3: TGCGCCAGCAGCCAAGATTACGGGAACTCCTACAATGAGCAGTTCTTC. Translation: CASSQDYGNSYNEQFF.

The chain employs TRBV7-9 and TRBJ1-2; 10 bases map to TRBD1. Trimming cost V 7 bases and J 6 bases; bases outside gene matches: 2. CDR3 length: 12 residues. CDR1 is SEHNR and CDR2 is FQNEAQ in the germline V gene (reference sequence). The CDR3 DNA reads as TGTGCCAGCACCGGACAGGGGGATGGCTACACCTTC. The encoded protein is CASTGQGDGYTF.